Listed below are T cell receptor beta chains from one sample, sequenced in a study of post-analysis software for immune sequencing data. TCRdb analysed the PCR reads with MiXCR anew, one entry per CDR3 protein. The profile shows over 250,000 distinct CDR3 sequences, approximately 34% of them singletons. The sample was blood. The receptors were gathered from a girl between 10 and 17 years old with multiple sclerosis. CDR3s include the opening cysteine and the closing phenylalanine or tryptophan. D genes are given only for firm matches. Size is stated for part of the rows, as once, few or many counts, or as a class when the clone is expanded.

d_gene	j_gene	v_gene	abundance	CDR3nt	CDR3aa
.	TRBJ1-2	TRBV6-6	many	TGTGCCAGCAGACCCGCGGGCCACTATGGCTACACCTTC	CASRPAGHYGYTF
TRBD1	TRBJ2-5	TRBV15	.	TGTGCCACCAGCAGAGCGATACGACAGGGACAAGAGACCCAGTACTTC	CATSRAIRQGQETQYF
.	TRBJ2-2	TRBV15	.	TGTGCCACCAGCAGAGTGGGGGCCCCCACCGGGGAGCTGTTTTTT	CATSRVGAPTGELFF
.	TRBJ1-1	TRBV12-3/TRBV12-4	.	TGTGCCAGCAGTCTACAGGGTGGGGGCACTGAAGCTTTCTTT	CASSLQGGGTEAFF
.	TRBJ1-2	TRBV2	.	TGTGCCAGCAGGGCAGACTATGGCTACACCTTC	CASRADYGYTF
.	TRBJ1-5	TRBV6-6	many	TGTGCCAGCAACCAGGCCAGGGAAGGGCATGGCAATCAGCCCCAGCATTTT	CASNQAREGHGNQPQHF
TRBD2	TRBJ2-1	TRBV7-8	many	TGTGCCAGCAGCCCTAAGGGACTAGCGGAGGCTAGGAATGAGCAGTTCTTC	CASSPKGLAEARNEQFF
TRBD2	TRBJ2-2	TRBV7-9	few	TGTGCCAGCAGCGCACCTAGCGGCGCCGGGGAGCTGTTTTTT	CASSAPSGAGELFF
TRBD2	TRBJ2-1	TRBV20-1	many	TGCAGTGCGACCGGGTCCACTAGCGGGAGGGCTTACTACAATGAGCAGTTCTTC	CSATGSTSGRAYYNEQFF
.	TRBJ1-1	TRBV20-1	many	TGCAGCCCAGCGGCAATATGGGGTACTGAAGCTTTCTTT	CSPAAIWGTEAFF
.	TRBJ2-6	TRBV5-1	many	TGCGCCAGCAGCGGATCCCAGGGGCCACTGAGGGCCAACGTCCTGACTTTC	CASSGSQGPLRANVLTF
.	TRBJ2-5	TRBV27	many	TGTGCCAGCAGTTCCGGCTCGGGATTCCAAGAGACCCAGTACTTC	CASSSGSGFQETQYF
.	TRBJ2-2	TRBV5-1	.	TGCGCCAGCAGCTCAGGCTCCACCTCGAACACCGGGGAGCTGTTTTTT	CASSSGSTSNTGELFF
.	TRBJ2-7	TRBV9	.	TGTGCCAGCAGCCACGCGGGATGCAATGAGCAGTACTTC	CASSHAGCNEQYF
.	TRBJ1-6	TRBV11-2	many	TGTGCCAGCAGCTACTCCTCGCCCGACCGTGTTAATTCACCCCTCCACTTT	CASSYSSPDRVNSPLHF
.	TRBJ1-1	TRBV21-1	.	TGTGCCAGCAGCAAAGTTAGGGGGATGAACACTGAAGCTTTCTTT	CASSKVRGMNTEAFF
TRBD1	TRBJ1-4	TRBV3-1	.	TGTGCCAGCAGCCCTCTTAGGGGGCGAGGGACTAATGAAAAACTGTTTTTT	CASSPLRGRGTNEKLFF
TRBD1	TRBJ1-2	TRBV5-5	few	TGTGCCAGCAACTTGGCGGGACAGAACTATGGCTACACCTTC	CASNLAGQNYGYTF
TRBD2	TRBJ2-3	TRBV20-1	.	TGCAGTGCGGGACTAGCGGGGTCGGCCGATACGCAGTATTTT	CSAGLAGSADTQYF
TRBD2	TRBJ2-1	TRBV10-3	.	TGTGCCATCAGGGGAAGCGGGAGTACCACCTACAATGAGCAGTTCTTC	CAIRGSGSTTYNEQFF
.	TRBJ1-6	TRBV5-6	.	TGTGCCAGCAGTTCCCCGGGATCACCCCTCCACTTT	CASSSPGSPLHF
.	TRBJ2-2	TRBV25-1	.	TGTGCCAGCAGTCCCGGGGTAGAGGAGCTGTTTTTT	CASSPGVEELFF
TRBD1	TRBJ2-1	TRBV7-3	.	TGTGCCAGCAGCTTAACTAGACAGGGCAATGAGCAGTTCTTC	CASSLTRQGNEQFF
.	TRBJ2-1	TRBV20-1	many	TGCAGTGCCTGGGACACCTTCTCCTACAATGAGCAGTTCTTC	CSAWDTFSYNEQFF
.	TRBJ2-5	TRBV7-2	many	TGTGCCAGCAGCTCCCAGGTGGGGACCCAAGAGACCCAGTACTTC	CASSSQVGTQETQYF
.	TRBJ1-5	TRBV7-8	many	TGTGCCAGCAGCTTTGATCAGAGCAATCAGCCCCAGCATTTT	CASSFDQSNQPQHF
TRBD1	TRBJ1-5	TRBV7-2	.	TGTGCCAGCAGCTTAGGCAGGGGGGACTATCAGCCCCAGCATTTT	CASSLGRGDYQPQHF
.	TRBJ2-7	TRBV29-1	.	TGCAGCGTTCGTCCAGGGGCCTCCTACGAGCAGTACTTC	CSVRPGASYEQYF
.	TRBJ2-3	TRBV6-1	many	TGTGCCAGCAAAAGCGGAGGGGGGACAGATACGCAGTATTTT	CASKSGGGTDTQYF
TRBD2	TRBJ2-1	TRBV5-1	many	TGCGCCAGCAGCTTTCAGCGGGAGGGCCCGTACAATGAGCAGTTCTTC	CASSFQREGPYNEQFF
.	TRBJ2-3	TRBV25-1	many	TGTGCCAGCAGTGAAGGAAGGACCTGGGGAGATACGCAGTATTTT	CASSEGRTWGDTQYF
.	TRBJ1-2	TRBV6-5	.	TGTGCCAGCAGTTATGGCACAGGGACCTATGGCTACACCTTC	CASSYGTGTYGYTF